This TCR beta chain comes out of a study of T cells in Graves' hyperthyroidism and ophthalmopathy. Study-level points and caveats: Clonotypes that were expanded in thyroid above 0.001 mostly appeared in blood too.

CDR1 and CDR2 (germline): MDHEN, SYDVKM. The ends lost 1 base at V and 5 bases at J; junction bases unmatched: 2. This CDR3 has 14 amino acids. Exclusion of a patient resulted from uncontrolled infection, other autoimmune disease, pregnancy or lactation. TCR beta CDR3 regions were amplified from RNA. A set of HTBI primers served as the primers for a first-round RT-PCR of the TCR CDR3. TCRdb redid the calling of the multiplex PCR reads with MiXCR, one entry per CDR3 protein. Among 300,000 to 450,000 distinct CDR3 sequences listed, approximately 18% were seen once. This clonotype was counted many times. Its antigen is still unknown.

The chain has TRBV28 and TRBJ2-1, with TRBD2 matching 7 bases. The sequence was obtained from a man aged 18 to 30 with Graves' ophthalmopathy. Sequenced sample: blood. CDR3: CASSLLGTNNEQFF. DNA for the CDR3: TGTGCCAGCAGTTTATTAGGGACTAACAATGAGCAGTTCTTC.